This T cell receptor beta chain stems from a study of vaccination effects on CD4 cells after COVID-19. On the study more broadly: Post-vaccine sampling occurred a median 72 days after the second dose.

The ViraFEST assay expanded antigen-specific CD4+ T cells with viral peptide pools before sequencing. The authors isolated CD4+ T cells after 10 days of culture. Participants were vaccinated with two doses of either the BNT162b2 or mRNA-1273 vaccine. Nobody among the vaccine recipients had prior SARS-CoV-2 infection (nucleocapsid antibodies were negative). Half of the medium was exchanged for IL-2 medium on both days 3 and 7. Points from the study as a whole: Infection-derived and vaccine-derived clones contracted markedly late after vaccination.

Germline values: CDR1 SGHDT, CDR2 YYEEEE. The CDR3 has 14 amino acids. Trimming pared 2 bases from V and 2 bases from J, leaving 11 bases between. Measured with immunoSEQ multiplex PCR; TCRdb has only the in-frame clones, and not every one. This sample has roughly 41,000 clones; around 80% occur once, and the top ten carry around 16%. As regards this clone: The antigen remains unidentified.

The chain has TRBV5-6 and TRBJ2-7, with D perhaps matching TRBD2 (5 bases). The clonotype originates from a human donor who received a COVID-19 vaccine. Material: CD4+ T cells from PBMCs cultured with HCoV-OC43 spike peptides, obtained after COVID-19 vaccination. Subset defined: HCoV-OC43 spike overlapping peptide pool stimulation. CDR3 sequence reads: CASSFNRGPYEQYF. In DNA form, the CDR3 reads TGTGCCAGCAGCTTTAACAGAGGGCCCTACGAGCAGTACTTC.